This T cell receptor beta chain was captured by sequencing in a study of technical replicates of blood from a few donors. Clones were read by immunoSEQ multiplex PCR, and TCRdb kept only the in-frame ones, dropping some. The table records about 80,000 clones, approximately 97% of them present only once. Looked up from germline, CDR1 is SEHNR and CDR2 is FQNEAQ (reference sequence). V lost 4 bases and J lost 5, with 9 bases in between. This CDR3 has 13 residues. The specimen was T cells isolated from PBMCs. This receptor was obtained from a human donor in good health. The chain uses TRBV7-9 and TRBJ1-3; D gene uncertain. The CDR3 here is CASSWGDRNTIYF. The CDR3 bases are TGTGCCAGCAGCTGGGGAGACAGAAACACCATATATTTT.